The T cell receptor beta chain described here comes from a study of shared clonotypes between healthy human individuals. Study-wide points: The study sampled only blood, and tissue repertoires likely differ. Generally, estimated richness proved larger in naive subsets than it did in memory subsets.

The CDR3 contains 13 residues. J gave up 6 bases and V 7 bases, and 5 bases lay outside the gene matches. The germline V gene encodes CDR1 SNHLY and CDR2 FYNNEI. The data were produced by immunoSEQ multiplex PCR, yet TCRdb's version contains in-frame clones alone and is incomplete. Of over a million clones listed, roughly 75% are singletons. Turning to this clone: Its antigen is undetermined.

The TCR was taken from a man younger than 30 in good health. Specimen: memory CD4+ T cells sorted from blood. Stated subset: CD45RA-negative fraction. The gene calls are TRBV2 and TRBJ2-1; 8 bases are shared with TRBD1. CDR3 region: CASTGQGVNEQFF. In DNA form, the CDR3 reads TGTGCCAGCACTGGACAGGGTGTCAATGAGCAGTTCTTC.